These T cell receptor beta chains were read from a single sample in a study of blood T cell repertoires in COVID-19. Only in-frame clones appear in the TCRdb table, and some are missing; sequencing was by immunoSEQ multiplex PCR. This table holds fewer than 400,000 clones, 80% to 90% found once. The sample consisted of peripheral blood. All receptors derive from a man aged 25 to 40 with active or convalescent COVID-19. The CDR3 runs from the conserved cysteine through the conserved F or W.

V,CDR3
TRBV30,CAWSVYLLAGGKLNEQFF
TRBV7-2,CASSLELLYEQYF
TRBV29-1,CSVTPSGGLRYNEQFF
TRBV4-3,CASSQDSIPGSQLFF
TRBV6-5,CASSQIGVQETQYF
TRBV15,CATSSPFGQTNTEAFF
TRBV7-9,CATQNQGGPSVAAKNIQYF
TRBV5-1,CASRLIRTGDDEQYF
TRBV6-6,CASSYQQDAEAFF
TRBV30,CACWNRGGYTF
TRBV28,CASKGLPSRYQETQYF
TRBV4-2,CASSQETSGSYEQYF
TRBV5-1,CASSSVDSTEAFF
TRBV9,CASSVSGYTGELFF
TRBV7-2,CASSFERSYEQYF
TRBV10-2,CASSERRTSAGGELFF
TRBV30,CASRDNNQPQHF
TRBV28,CASTLTPSLAGATSSTDTQYF
TRBV28,CASSTPVGWTGDEKLFF
TRBV19,CASAGNTEAFF
TRBV15,CATRGSDTGYQPQHF